The 29 T cell receptor beta chains below were found in one sample sequenced in a study of blood T cell repertoires in COVID-19. Data came from immunoSEQ multiplex PCR; TCRdb stores just in-frame clones and leaves some out. Among some 200,000 clones, around 87% were seen once, and the ten largest hold over 3.5%. The sample consisted of peripheral blood. These receptors were collected from a man younger than 35 with active or convalescent COVID-19.

The V gene is TRBV10-1, the J gene TRBJ2-5; 7 bases align to TRBD1. CDR3 length: 13 residues. V lost 6 bases, J lost 2 bases, and 3 bases stayed unmatched. Germline-derived CDR1 and CDR2 are WNHNN and SYGVQD (reference sequence). This chain's CDR3 is CASSTGVQETQYF. CDR3 sequence (DNA): TGCGCCAGCAGCACAGGGGTACAAGAGACCCAGTACTTC.

The chain joins TRBV6-2 or TRBV6-3 to TRBJ1-4; 7 bases are shared with TRBD1. CDR1 MNHEY and CDR2 SVGEGT come from the germline V gene. The CDR3 length is 14 residues. Germline trimming cut 5 bases from V and 2 bases from J; bases unmatched to any gene: 2. The DNA of the CDR3 is TGTGCCAGCAGTGAGGGGGCGACTAATGAAAAACTGTTTTTT. Encoded protein: CASSEGATNEKLFF.

The rearrangement joins TRBV5-6 to TRBJ1-2; no definite D call. Trimming removed 0 bases from V and 2 bases from J, with 5 bases in between. From germline, CDR1 is SGHDT and CDR2 YYEEEE. This CDR3 is built from 13 residues. In DNA, the CDR3 is TGTGCCAGCAGCTTGGACAGAAACTATGGCTACACCTTC. Its translation: CASSLDRNYGYTF.

This chain uses TRBV7-2 with TRBJ2-1; tentative D call: TRBD1 (6 bases). CDR1 SGHTA and CDR2 FQGNSA come from the germline V gene. The CDR3 runs 16 residues. Trimming cost V 0 bases and J 6 bases, with 15 bases left between them. CDR3 protein: CASSLAADSHFNEQFF. In DNA form, the CDR3 reads TGTGCCAGCAGCTTAGCTGCGGACAGCCATTTCAATGAGCAGTTCTTC.

The genes are TRBV5-5 and TRBJ1-6; TRBD1 aligns across 8 bases. The CDR3 has 16 residues. Germline trimming cut 4 bases from V and 5 bases from J; bases unmatched to any gene: 8. The germline gives CDR1 SGHKS, CDR2 YYEKEE (reference sequence). CDR3 amino acids: CASSPEGDRNNSPLHF. In DNA, the CDR3 is TGTGCCAGCAGCCCCGAAGGGGACAGGAATAATTCACCCCTCCACTTT.

The chain uses TRBV11-2 and TRBJ1-3; 8 bases agree with TRBD1. Germline CDR1 SGHAT, CDR2 FQNNGV. This CDR3 contains 18 residues. V was pared by 1 base and J by 0 bases, with 8 bases of the junction left unmatched. CDR3 sequence reads: CASSLGRQGLYSGNTIYF. CDR3 sequence (DNA): TGTGCCAGCAGCTTAGGTCGACAGGGGCTATACTCTGGAAACACCATATATTTT. Complete variable domain (other parts from reference TRBV11-2 and TRBJ1-3): EAGVAQSPRYKIIEKRQSVAFWCNPISGHATLYWYQQILGQGPKLLIQFQNNGVVDDSQLPKDRFSAERLKGVDSTLKIQPAKLEDSAVYLCASSLGRQGLYSGNTIYFGEGSWLTVV.

This clone was counted only a few times. J is TRBJ1-2 and V is TRBV29-1; D unclear. V lost 7 bases to trimming and J lost 2 bases, with 14 bases between them. The germline V gene has CDR1 SQVTM and CDR2 ANQGSEA. The CDR3 is 13 residues long. This chain's CDR3 is CSGRVGKNYGYTF. CDR3 nucleotide sequence: TGCAGCGGGAGGGTGGGGAAAAACTATGGCTACACCTTC. The whole variable domain, filled in from reference TRBV29-1 and TRBJ1-2, reads SAVISQKPSRDICQRGTSLTIQCQVDSQVTMMFWYRQQPGQSLTLIATANQGSEATYESGFVIDKFPISRPNLTFSTLTVSNMSPEDSSIYLCSGRVGKNYGYTFGSGTRLTVV.

This chain uses TRBV4-3 with TRBJ1-4, with D maybe TRBD1 (6 bases). Trimming pared 0 bases from V and 2 bases from J, leaving 13 bases between. Germline V gene lookup returns CDR1 LGHNA and CDR2 YSLEER. The CDR3 sequence is 17 residues long. CDR3 in amino acids: CASSQDDEDSTNEKLFF. CDR3 in DNA: TGCGCCAGCAGCCAAGATGATGAGGACAGTACTAATGAAAAACTGTTTTTT.

The chain uses TRBV25-1 and TRBJ2-5, with D possibly being TRBD1 (5 bases). The CDR3 length is 14 residues. From germline, CDR1 is MGHDK and CDR2 SYGVNS. V was cut by 0 bases and J by 7 bases, with 12 bases left in between. This CDR3 is CASSEYGSTGTQYF. The CDR3 region has the DNA TGTGCCAGCAGTGAATATGGGTCCACAGGGACCCAGTACTTC.

This chain uses TRBV12-3 or TRBV12-4 with TRBJ1-1; 9 bases are shared with TRBD1. V was pared by 7 bases and J by 9 bases, with 6 bases of the junction left unmatched. There are 12 residues in the CDR3. CDR3 sequence: CASTWDRDKAFF. CDR3 in DNA: TGTGCCAGCACGTGGGACAGGGATAAAGCTTTCTTT.

The chain links TRBV19 to TRBJ1-2; possibly TRBD1 for D (5 bases). The CDR3 spans 18 residues. Trimming shortened V by 4 bases and J by 3 bases, and 24 bases separated the two germline ends. Germline V gene sequence: CDR1 LNHDA, CDR2 SQIVND (reference sequence). The CDR3 here is CASSTVGPTGGSDYGYTF. In DNA form, the CDR3 reads TGTGCCAGTAGTACCGTAGGCCCGACGGGGGGATCGGACTATGGCTACACCTTC.

J is TRBJ2-7 and V is TRBV5-5; 15 bases are a match to TRBD2. J lost 6 bases, V lost 2 bases, and 6 bases had no gene match. Per the germline V gene, CDR1 is SGHKS and CDR2 is YYEKEE (reference sequence). CDR3 length: 16 amino acids. CDR3 protein: CASSLGVGLAGGEQYF. DNA of the CDR3: TGTGCCAGCAGCTTAGGGGTGGGACTAGCGGGAGGCGAGCAGTACTTC.

The chain recombines TRBV9 with TRBJ1-2, with TRBD1 matching 10 bases. Germline V gene data show CDR1 as SGDLS and CDR2 as YYNGEE. V was clipped by 1 base and J by 6 bases; unmatched bases: 9. The CDR3 runs to 16 residues. CDR3 DNA sequence: TGTGCCAGCAGCGTAAGGATGGGTGGGACAGGGGATGGCTACACCTTC. Encoded protein: CASSVRMGGTGDGYTF. The full variable domain, in which reference TRBV9 and TRBJ1-2 provide the parts outside the CDR3, is DSGVTQTPKHLITATGQRVTLRCSPRSGDLSVYWYQQSLDQGLQFLIQYYNGEERAKGNILERFSAQQFPDLHSELNLSSLELGDSALYFCASSVRMGGTGDGYTFGSGTRLTVV.

This clone came up a few times. This chain connects TRBV6-6 to TRBJ2-5; 12 nucleotides agree with TRBD2. CDR1 and CDR2 (germline): MNHNY, SVGAGI (reference sequence). The CDR3 covers 16 residues. Unmatched junction bases numbered 11, after V lost 5 bases and J lost 7 bases. In nucleotides, the CDR3 is TGTGCCAGCAGTCATCAGACTAGCGGGGGTTCAGGGACCCAGTACTTC. This codes for CASSHQTSGGSGTQYF.

The chain combines TRBV10-3 with TRBJ2-6; D gene ambiguous. Germline CDR1 is ENHRY and CDR2 is SYGVKD. Trimming cost V 2 bases and J 4 bases, with 3 bases left between them. The CDR3 is 13 residues long. CDR3 in amino acids: CAISEPGANVLTF. Here the CDR3 DNA reads TGTGCCATCAGTGAGCCGGGGGCCAACGTCCTGACTTTC.

The chain has TRBV11-3 and TRBJ2-7; D perhaps matches TRBD1 (6 bases). With 5 bases removed from V and 5 bases from J, the gap between germline ends came to 10 bases. The germline CDR1 and CDR2 sequences are SGHNT and YENEEA. There are 12 residues in the CDR3. The CDR3 nucleotides read TGTGCCAGCAGCCCATACAGGGACGAGCAGTACTTC. It is translated as CASSPYRDEQYF.

This clone was seen a handful of times. This chain links TRBV2 with TRBJ1-4; D may be TRBD1 (5 bases). The CDR3 extends over 12 amino acids. Germline loops: CDR1 SNHLY, CDR2 FYNNEI. V lost 7 bases, J lost 11 bases, and 14 bases lay in between. CDR3 nucleotide sequence: TGTGCCAGCACCCTGAGTGGGGGGAAACTGTTTTTT. It is translated as CASTLSGGKLFF.

The rearrangement uses TRBV5-6 and TRBJ2-7; TRBD1 is a possible D gene (6 bases). The germline V gene encodes CDR1 SGHDT and CDR2 YYEEEE. The CDR3 is made up of 15 amino acids. The V end lost 0 bases, the J end lost 7 bases, and 17 bases lay between the germline ends. CDR3 in DNA: TGTGCCAGCAGCTTGGGTTGGGACACCTTGGGGGAGCAGTACGTC. Residues: CASSLGWDTLGEQYV.

The chain couples TRBV6-4 to TRBJ1-1; a weak D match, TRBD1 (5 bases). Trimming left V 4 bases short and J 1 base short, with 13 bases between. The CDR3 spans 15 residues. Per the germline V gene, CDR1 is MRHNA and CDR2 is SNTAGT. The CDR3 is CASSVRTGGNTEAFF. The CDR3 nucleotides are TGTGCCAGCAGTGTAAGGACGGGGGGGAACACTGAAGCTTTCTTT.

V and J are TRBV30 and TRBJ1-1; maybe TRBD1 (5 bases). This CDR3 comprises 13 residues. Germline lookup yields CDR1 GTSNPN and CDR2 SVGIG (reference sequence). Trimming pared 7 bases from V and 5 bases from J, leaving 17 bases between. The CDR3 spells CASVAGWKTEAFF. In DNA, the CDR3 is TGTGCCTCCGTGGCAGGGTGGAAAACTGAAGCTTTCTTT.

This chain joins TRBV19 and TRBJ1-2; the D gene is possibly TRBD1 (6 bases). The V end lost 0 bases, the J end lost 4 bases, and 18 bases lay between the germline ends. Germline loops: CDR1 LNHDA, CDR2 SQIVND (reference sequence). This CDR3 contains 17 residues. CDR3 nucleotides: TGTGCCAGTAGTATAGATCAATTGGGCGGCAGGGGCTATGGCTACACCTTC. Residues: CASSIDQLGGRGYGYTF. Variable domain in full (rest from reference TRBV19 and TRBJ1-2): DGGITQSPKYLFRKEGQNVTLSCEQNLNHDAMYWYRQDPGQGLRLIYYSQIVNDFQKGDIAEGYSVSREKKESFPLTVTSAQKNPTAFYLCASSIDQLGGRGYGYTFGSGTRLTVV.

This chain connects TRBV14 to TRBJ2-1, with 12 bases lining up with TRBD2. This CDR3 contains 16 residues. The ends lost 2 bases at V and 8 bases at J; junction bases unmatched: 7. Germline CDR1 SGHDN, CDR2 FVKESK. The CDR3 is CASSQRAGLAGYEQFF. CDR3 bases: TGTGCCAGCAGCCAACGTGCCGGACTAGCGGGATATGAGCAGTTCTTC.

The chain uses TRBV6-2 or TRBV6-3 and TRBJ2-7, with 7 bases that match TRBD2. The CDR3 is 14 residues long. Germline CDR1 is MNHEY and CDR2 is SVGEGT. V dropped 2 bases and J dropped 0; count of bases not matched to a gene: 1. The CDR3 bases are TGTGCCAGCAGTTACGGGGGGGTCTCCTACGAGCAGTACGTC. Residues: CASSYGGVSYEQYV.

J is TRBJ1-1 and V is TRBV5-1; 7 positions agree with TRBD1. The trim removed 5 bases at V and 5 bases at J, leaving 3 bases unmatched. The CDR3 loop spans 12 amino acids. Germline V gene lookup returns CDR1 SGHRS and CDR2 YFSETQ. This CDR3 is CASRSGGTEAFF. CDR3 bases: TGCGCCAGCAGGTCAGGGGGAACTGAAGCTTTCTTT.

The chain links TRBV5-1 to TRBJ2-5, with 11 bases lining up with TRBD2. J lost 5 bases, V lost 4 bases, and 7 bases had no gene match. The CDR3 extends over 15 amino acids. CDR1 is SGHRS, CDR2 YFSETQ, per germline. The CDR3 nucleotides read TGCGCCAGCAGCGTGACTAGCGGGGAGTGGGAGACCCAGTACTTC. It specifies CASSVTSGEWETQYF.

The chain employs TRBV5-1 and TRBJ2-7; perhaps TRBD1 as D (6 bases). Germline CDR1 reads SGHRS; CDR2 reads YFSETQ. This CDR3 has 12 amino acids. Trimming took 4 bases from V and 4 from J, leaving 9 bases between them. The CDR3 DNA sequence: TGCGCCAGCAGCGATCAGGGGTACGAGCAGTACTTC. Translating it yields CASSDQGYEQYF. The full variable domain, in which reference TRBV5-1 and TRBJ2-7 provide the parts outside the CDR3, is KAGVTQTPRYLIKTRGQQVTLSCSPISGHRSVSWYQQTPGQGLQFLFEYFSETQRNKGNFPGRFSGRQFSNSRSEMNVSTLELGDSALYLCASSDQGYEQYFGPGTRLTVT.

V usage is TRBV18 and J usage is TRBJ2-7; a possible D gene is TRBD1 (6 bases). From germline, CDR1 is KGHSH and CDR2 LQKENI. Trimming removed 3 bases at V and 1 base at J, with 13 bases between. The CDR3 is 15 amino acids. In DNA, the CDR3 is TGTGCCAGCTCACCGCGGCAGGGGTCATCCTACGAGCAGTACGTC. It codes for CASSPRQGSSYEQYV.

The CDR3 nucleotides read TGTGCCAGCATGAGGACAGGCGCCCTAAATGAAAAACTGTTTTTT. Translating gives CASMRTGALNEKLFF. The genes are TRBV2 and TRBJ1-4, with TRBD1 identical over 7 bases. The length of the CDR3 is 15 residues. V shed 7 bases and J 5 bases; nucleotides not matched to a gene: 10. The germline V gene encodes CDR1 SNHLY and CDR2 FYNNEI.

The CDR3 nucleotides are TGTGCCAGCAGTGCTATACTTGAAGGGGAGCTGTTTTTT. Translating it yields CASSAILEGELFF. This rearrangement joins TRBV2 to TRBJ2-2; D ambiguous. Trimming pared 4 bases from V and 8 bases from J, leaving 11 bases between. The CDR3 is 13 amino acids. The V gene's germline CDR1 is SNHLY and CDR2 FYNNEI.